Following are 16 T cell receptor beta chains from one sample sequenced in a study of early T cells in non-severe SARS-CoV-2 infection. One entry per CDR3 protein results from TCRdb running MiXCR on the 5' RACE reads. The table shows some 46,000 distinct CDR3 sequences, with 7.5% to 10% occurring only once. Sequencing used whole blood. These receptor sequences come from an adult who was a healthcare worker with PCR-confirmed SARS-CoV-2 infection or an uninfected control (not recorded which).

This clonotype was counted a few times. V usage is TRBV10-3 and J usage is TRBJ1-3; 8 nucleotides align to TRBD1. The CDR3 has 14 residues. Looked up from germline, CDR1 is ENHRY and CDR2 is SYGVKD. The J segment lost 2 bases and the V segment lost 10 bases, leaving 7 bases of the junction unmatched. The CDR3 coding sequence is TGTGCCACCAATACAGGGGGGCCTGGAAACACCATATATTTT. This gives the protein CATNTGGPGNTIYF.

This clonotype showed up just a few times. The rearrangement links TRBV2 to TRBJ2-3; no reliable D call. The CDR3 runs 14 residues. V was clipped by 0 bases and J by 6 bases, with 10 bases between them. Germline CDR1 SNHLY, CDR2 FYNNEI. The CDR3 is CASSEAMGSDTQYF. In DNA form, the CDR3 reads TGTGCCAGCAGTGAAGCCATGGGTTCCGATACGCAGTATTTT. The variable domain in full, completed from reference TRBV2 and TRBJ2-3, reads EPEVTQTPSHQVTQMGQEVILRCVPISNHLYFYWYRQILGQKVEFLVSFYNNEISEKSEIFDDQFSVERPDGSNFTLKIRSTKLEDSAMYFCASSEAMGSDTQYFGPGTRLTVL.

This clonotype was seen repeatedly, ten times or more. The CDR3 nucleotides are TGTGCCAGCAGTTTATTGGCGAGGGAAGGTCAGCCCCAGCATTTT. It specifies CASSLLAREGQPQHF. This rearrangement joins TRBV28 to TRBJ1-5; the D is unclear. Germline CDR1 MDHEN, CDR2 SYDVKM. The CDR3 is 15 amino acids. Trimming removed 1 base from V and 6 bases from J, with 13 bases in between.

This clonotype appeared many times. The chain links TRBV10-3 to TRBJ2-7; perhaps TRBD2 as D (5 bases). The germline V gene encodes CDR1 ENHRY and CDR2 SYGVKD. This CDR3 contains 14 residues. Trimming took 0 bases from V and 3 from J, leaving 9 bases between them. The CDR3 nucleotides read TGTGCCATCAGTGAGTCGAGAGGGAACTACGAGCAGTACTTC. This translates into CAISESRGNYEQYF.

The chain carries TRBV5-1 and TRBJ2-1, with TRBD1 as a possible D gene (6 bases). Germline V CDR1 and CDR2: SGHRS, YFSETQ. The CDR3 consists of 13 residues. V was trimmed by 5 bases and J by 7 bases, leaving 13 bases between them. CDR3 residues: CASRSGDGNEQFF. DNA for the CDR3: TGCGCCAGCAGGTCAGGGGATGGAAATGAGCAGTTCTTC.

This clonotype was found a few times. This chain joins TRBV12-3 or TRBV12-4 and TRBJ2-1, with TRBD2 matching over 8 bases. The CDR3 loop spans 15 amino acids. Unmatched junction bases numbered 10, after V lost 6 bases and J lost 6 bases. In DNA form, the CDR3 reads TGTGCCAGCAGAAGTAGCGGGACGGGCTTCAATGAGCAGTTCTTC. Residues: CASRSSGTGFNEQFF.

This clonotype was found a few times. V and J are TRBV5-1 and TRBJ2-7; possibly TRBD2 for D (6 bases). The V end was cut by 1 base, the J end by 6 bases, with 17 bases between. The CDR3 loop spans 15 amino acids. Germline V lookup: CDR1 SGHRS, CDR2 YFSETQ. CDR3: CASSLFSRETGEQYF. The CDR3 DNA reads TGCGCCAGCAGCTTGTTCTCACGGGAGACGGGCGAGCAGTACTTC. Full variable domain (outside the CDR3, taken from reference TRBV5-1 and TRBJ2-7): KAGVTQTPRYLIKTRGQQVTLSCSPISGHRSVSWYQQTPGQGLQFLFEYFSETQRNKGNFPGRFSGRQFSNSRSEMNVSTLELGDSALYLCASSLFSRETGEQYFGPGTRLTVT.

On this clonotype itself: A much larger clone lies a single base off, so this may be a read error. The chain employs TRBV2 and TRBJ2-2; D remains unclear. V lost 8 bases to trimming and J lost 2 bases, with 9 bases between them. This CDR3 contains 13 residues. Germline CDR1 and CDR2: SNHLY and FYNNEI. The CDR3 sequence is CASVIRNTGELFF. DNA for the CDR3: TGTGCCAGCGTGATAAGAAACACCGGGGAGCTGTTTTTT.

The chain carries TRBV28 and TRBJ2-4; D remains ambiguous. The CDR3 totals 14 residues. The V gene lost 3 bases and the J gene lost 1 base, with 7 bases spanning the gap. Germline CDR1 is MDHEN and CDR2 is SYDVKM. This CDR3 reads CASSFAPAKNIQYF. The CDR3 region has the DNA TGTGCCAGCAGTTTTGCTCCGGCCAAAAACATTCAGTACTTC.

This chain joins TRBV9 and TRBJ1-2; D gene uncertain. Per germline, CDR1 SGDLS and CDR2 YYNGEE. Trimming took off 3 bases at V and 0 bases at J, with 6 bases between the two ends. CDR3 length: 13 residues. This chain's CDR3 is CASSDSSNYGYTF. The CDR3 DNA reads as TGTGCCAGCAGCGACAGCTCTAACTATGGCTACACCTTC.

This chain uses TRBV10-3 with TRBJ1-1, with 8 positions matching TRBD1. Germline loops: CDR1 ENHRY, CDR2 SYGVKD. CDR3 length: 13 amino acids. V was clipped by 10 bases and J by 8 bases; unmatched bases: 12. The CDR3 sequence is CATKFLDREEAFF. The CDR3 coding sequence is TGTGCCACCAAATTTCTGGACAGGGAGGAAGCTTTCTTT.

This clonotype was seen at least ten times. The CDR3 region is CASSLAPGVPKINEQFF. In DNA, the CDR3 is TGTGCCAGCAGCTTAGCCCCCGGGGTGCCAAAAATCAATGAGCAGTTCTTC. The rearrangement uses TRBV7-2 and TRBJ2-1, with D perhaps matching TRBD2 (5 bases). V lost 0 bases and J lost 6, with 18 bases in between. The CDR3 is 17 residues long. The germline V gene encodes CDR1 SGHTA and CDR2 FQGNSA.

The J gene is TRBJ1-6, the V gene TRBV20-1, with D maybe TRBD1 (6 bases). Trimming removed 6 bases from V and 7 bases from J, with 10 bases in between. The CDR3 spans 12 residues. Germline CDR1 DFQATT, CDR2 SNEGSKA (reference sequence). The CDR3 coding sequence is TGCAGTGCCCGAAGGGGGAATTCACCCCTCCACTTT. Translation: CSARRGNSPLHF.

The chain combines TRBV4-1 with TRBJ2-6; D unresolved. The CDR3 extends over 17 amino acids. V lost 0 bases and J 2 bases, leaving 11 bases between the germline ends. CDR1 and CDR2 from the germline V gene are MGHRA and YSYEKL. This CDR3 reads CASSQDTDGAGANVLTF. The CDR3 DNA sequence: TGCGCCAGCAGCCAAGATACAGACGGAGCTGGGGCCAACGTCCTGACTTTC.

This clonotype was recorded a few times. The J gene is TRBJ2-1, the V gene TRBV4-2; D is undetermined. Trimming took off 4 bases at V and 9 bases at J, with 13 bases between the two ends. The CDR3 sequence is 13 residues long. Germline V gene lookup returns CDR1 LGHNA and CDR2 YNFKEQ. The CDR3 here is CASSLDVAVEQFF. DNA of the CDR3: TGTGCCAGCAGCCTAGACGTGGCTGTTGAGCAGTTCTTC.

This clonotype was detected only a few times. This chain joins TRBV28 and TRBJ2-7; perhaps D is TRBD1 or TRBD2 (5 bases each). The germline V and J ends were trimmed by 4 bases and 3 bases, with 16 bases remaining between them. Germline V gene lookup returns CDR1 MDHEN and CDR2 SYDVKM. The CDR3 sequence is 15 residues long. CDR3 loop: CASSSKGTDHYEQYF. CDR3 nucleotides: TGTGCCAGCAGTTCCAAGGGGACGGACCACTACGAGCAGTACTTC.